This TCR beta chain was captured by sequencing in a study of tumor-infiltrating lymphocytes in localized non-small cell lung cancer. On the study more broadly: Patients included smokers and never-smokers with various histologies, some sampled after neoadjuvant chemotherapy. Study findings and constraints: IM1 and IM2 tumors showed no difference in T-cell fraction.

The V and J ends lost 8 bases and 4 bases respectively, with 12 bases between them. The CDR3 contains 12 residues. Germline lookup yields CDR1 SNHLY and CDR2 FYNNEI. The method was immunoSEQ multiplex PCR; TCRdb's version includes in-frame clones alone and lacks a portion of them. The repertoire holds 10,000 to 12,000 clones, with around 63% as singletons. On this clone itself: Antigen specificity is unknown.

The chain carries TRBV2 and TRBJ2-7; D possibly uses TRBD1 or TRBD2 (6 bases each). The specimen sequenced was lung tumor tissue. The TCR originated in a human donor with non-small cell lung cancer. The CDR3 DNA is TGTGCCAGCGGGGGGCCGATTTACGAGCAGTACTTC. It translates to CASGGPIYEQYF.